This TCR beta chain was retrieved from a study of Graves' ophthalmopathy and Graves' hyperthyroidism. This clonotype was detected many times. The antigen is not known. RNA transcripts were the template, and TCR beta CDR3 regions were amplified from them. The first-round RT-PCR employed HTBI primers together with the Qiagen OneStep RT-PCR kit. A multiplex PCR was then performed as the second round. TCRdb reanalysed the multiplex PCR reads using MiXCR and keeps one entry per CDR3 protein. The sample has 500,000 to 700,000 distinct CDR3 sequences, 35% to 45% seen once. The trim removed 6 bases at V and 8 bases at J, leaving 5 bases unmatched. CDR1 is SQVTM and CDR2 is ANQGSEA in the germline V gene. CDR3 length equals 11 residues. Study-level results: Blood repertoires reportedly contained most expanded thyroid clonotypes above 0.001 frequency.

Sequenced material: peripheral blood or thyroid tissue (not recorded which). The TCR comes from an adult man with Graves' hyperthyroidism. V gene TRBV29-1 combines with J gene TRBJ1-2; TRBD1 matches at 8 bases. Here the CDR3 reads CSVSTGAGYTF. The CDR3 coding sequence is TGCAGCGTATCGACAGGGGCCGGCTACACCTTC.